This passage covers 12 T cell receptor beta chains from one sample sequenced in a study of radiotherapy plus CTLA-4 blockade in lung cancer. Produced via immunoSEQ multiplex PCR; TCRdb's table is partial and in-frame only. The repertoire has roughly 130,000 clones, about 90% of them found once; the top ten carry more than 6.5%. This sample comprised peripheral blood, obtained from a patient treated with radiotherapy plus ipilimumab. These receptors originate from a human donor with non-small cell lung cancer that progressed on radiotherapy plus ipilimumab.

The chain is built from TRBV7-9 and TRBJ1-1; D is undetermined. Germline CDR1 reads SEHNR; CDR2 reads FQNEAQ (reference sequence). V was cut by 0 bases and J by 5 bases, with 19 bases left in between. This CDR3 contains 17 residues. The CDR3 here is CASSLADHLVLGTEAFF. CDR3 nucleotides: TGTGCCAGCAGCTTAGCGGATCACCTAGTCCTGGGGACTGAAGCTTTCTTT.

The CDR3 region is CASSLRQGIGETQYF. The DNA of the CDR3 is TGTGCCAGCAGTCTGCGACAGGGAATTGGAGAGACCCAGTACTTC. This rearrangement joins TRBV6-1 to TRBJ2-5, with 7 bases fitting TRBD1. The CDR3 contains 15 residues. Germline V gene sequence: CDR1 MNHNS, CDR2 SASEGT. V lost 5 bases, J lost 4 bases, and 10 bases stayed unmatched.

This chain connects TRBV6-1 to TRBJ2-7, with 7 bases fitting TRBD1. The CDR3 contains 15 residues. With V trimmed by 4 bases and J by 1 base, 7 bases remained unmatched. Germline V gene data show CDR1 as MNHNS and CDR2 as SASEGT. The CDR3 region has the DNA TGTGCCAGCAGTGGGGACAGCCTGGGGTCCTACGAGCAGTACTTC. As protein: CASSGDSLGSYEQYF.

V is TRBV19 and J is TRBJ2-1; TRBD2 is a possible D gene (6 bases). CDR3 length equals 15 residues. Germline CDR1 reads LNHDA; CDR2 reads SQIVND (reference sequence). V lost 6 bases and J 4 bases, leaving 16 bases between the germline ends. In nucleotides, the CDR3 is TGTGCCAGTAGAGTATCCGGGGGATTATACAATGAGCAGTTCTTC. Residues: CASRVSGGLYNEQFF.

The chain uses TRBV6-5 and TRBJ1-1; 7 bases line up with TRBD1. In germline, CDR1 is MNHEY, CDR2 SVGAGI. Trimming removed 5 bases from V and 10 bases from J; junction bases left unmatched: 13. This CDR3 region has 14 residues. The CDR3, as DNA: TGTGCCAGCAGTAACGACAGGGCCCTCTCGGGAGCTTTCTTT. Amino acids: CASSNDRALSGAFF.

The sample holds one count of this clone. The chain combines TRBV19 with TRBJ1-2; D is undetermined. The germline V gene encodes CDR1 LNHDA and CDR2 SQIVND (reference sequence). The V end was cut by 1 base, the J end by 0 bases, with 12 bases between. The CDR3 sequence is 16 residues long. The CDR3 loop reads CASSIAFGLANYGYTF. The CDR3, as DNA: TGTGCCAGTAGTATAGCTTTCGGATTAGCTAACTATGGCTACACCTTC.

Note on this clone: Other DNA sequences within the sample encode an identical CDR3. The chain uses TRBV18 and TRBJ2-5; D remains unclear. Germline V gives CDR1 KGHSH, CDR2 LQKENI. CDR3 length: 12 amino acids. With 3 bases removed from V and 5 bases from J, the gap between germline ends came to 7 bases. For the CDR3, the DNA is TGTGCCAGCTCACCGGAAGGTGAGACCCAGTACTTC. Amino acid sequence: CASSPEGETQYF.

This rearrangement joins TRBV5-6 to TRBJ1-2, with 7 bases that match TRBD1. CDR1 SGHDT and CDR2 YYEEEE come from the germline V gene. CDR3 length equals 15 residues. Trimming at V came to 1 base and at J to 0 bases, leaving 3 bases not matched to a gene. This chain's CDR3 is CASSLRDRANYGYTF. The CDR3 coding sequence is TGTGCCAGCAGCTTGAGGGACAGAGCTAACTATGGCTACACCTTC.

The genes are TRBV19 and TRBJ2-7, with 9 bases identical to TRBD2. Germline trimming cut 1 base from V and 7 bases from J; bases unmatched to any gene: 8. The CDR3 runs 15 residues. Germline lookup yields CDR1 LNHDA and CDR2 SQIVND (reference sequence). In DNA, the CDR3 is TGTGCCAGTAGTATAGTGGGCGGGAGGGCGGAGGAGCAGTACTTC. As protein: CASSIVGGRAEEQYF.

V and J are TRBV7-6 and TRBJ2-7; the match to TRBD2 covers 14 bases. Germline V gives CDR1 SGHVS, CDR2 FNYEAQ. The V and J ends lost 5 bases and 7 bases, in that order; junction bases with no gene match: 19. The length of the CDR3 is 19 residues. The CDR3 sequence: CASSLVPPTSGRAVGEQYF. In nucleotides, the CDR3 is TGTGCCAGCAGCCTAGTCCCGCCGACTAGCGGGAGGGCCGTGGGTGAGCAGTACTTC.

The chain links TRBV20-1 to TRBJ2-7, with D unresolved. Germline V gene lookup returns CDR1 DFQATT and CDR2 SNEGSKA (reference sequence). Trimming pared 1 base from V and 5 bases from J, leaving 6 bases between. This CDR3 contains 11 residues. This CDR3 is CSARANNEQYF. CDR3 coding DNA: TGCAGTGCTAGAGCAAATAACGAGCAGTACTTC.

The genes are TRBV27 and TRBJ2-4; D is undetermined. This CDR3 spans 15 amino acids. Germline V lookup: CDR1 MNHEY, CDR2 SMNVEV (reference sequence). With 5 bases removed from V and 0 bases from J, the gap between germline ends came to 11 bases. CDR3 nucleotides: TGTGCCAGCAGTCCACTGTATCGAGCCAAAAACATTCAGTACTTC. Residues: CASSPLYRAKNIQYF.